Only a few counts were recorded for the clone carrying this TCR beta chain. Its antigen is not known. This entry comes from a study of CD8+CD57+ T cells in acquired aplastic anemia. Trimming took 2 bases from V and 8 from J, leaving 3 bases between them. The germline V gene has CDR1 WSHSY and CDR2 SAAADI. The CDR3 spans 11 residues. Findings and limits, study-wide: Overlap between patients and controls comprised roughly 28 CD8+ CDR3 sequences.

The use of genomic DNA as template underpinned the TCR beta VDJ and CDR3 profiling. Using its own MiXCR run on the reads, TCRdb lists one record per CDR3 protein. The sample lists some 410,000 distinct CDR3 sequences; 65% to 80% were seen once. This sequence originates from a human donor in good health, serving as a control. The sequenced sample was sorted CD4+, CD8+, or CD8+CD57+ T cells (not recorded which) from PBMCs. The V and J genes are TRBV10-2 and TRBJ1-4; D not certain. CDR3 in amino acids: CASSEKEKLFF. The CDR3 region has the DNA TGCGCCAGCAGTGAGAAGGAAAAACTGTTTTTT.